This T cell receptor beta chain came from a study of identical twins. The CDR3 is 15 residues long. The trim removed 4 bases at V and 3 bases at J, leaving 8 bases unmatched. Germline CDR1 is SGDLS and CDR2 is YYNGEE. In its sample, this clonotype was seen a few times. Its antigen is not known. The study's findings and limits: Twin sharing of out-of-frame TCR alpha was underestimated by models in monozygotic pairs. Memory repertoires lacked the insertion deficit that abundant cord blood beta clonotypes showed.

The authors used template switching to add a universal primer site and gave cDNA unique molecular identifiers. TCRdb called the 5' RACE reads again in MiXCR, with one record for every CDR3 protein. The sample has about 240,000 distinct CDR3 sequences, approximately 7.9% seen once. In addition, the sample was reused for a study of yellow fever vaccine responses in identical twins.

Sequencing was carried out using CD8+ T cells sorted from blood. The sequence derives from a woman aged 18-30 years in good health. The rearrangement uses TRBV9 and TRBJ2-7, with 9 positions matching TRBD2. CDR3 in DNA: TGTGCCAGCAGCCCCGGGTCTAGCGGGAACTACGAGCAGTACTTC. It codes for CASSPGSSGNYEQYF.